This T cell receptor (beta chain) was recovered during a study of PD-1 blockade in mismatch repair-deficient tumors. On the study more broadly: Patients had eleven to twelve mismatch repair-deficient cancer types, all previously treated and progressing.

TCRs were sequenced from a few patients responding to pembrolizumab. Worth noting for this clone: Compared with germline, one end of the junction differs, possibly owing to a read error.

This CDR3 region has 15 residues. The germline V gene has CDR1 SSHAT and CDR2 FNYEAQ (reference sequence). This table comes from immunoSEQ multiplex PCR, and its TCRdb copy is limited to in-frame clones, with some not included. The data show roughly 17,000 clones, with 84% seen just once and about 1.5% held by the top ten. The sample was PBMCs, taken less than 25 weeks after starting pembrolizumab. This chain joins TRBV7-7 and TRBJ1-1, with D possibly TRBD1 on 6 matching bases. This TCR came from an adult with mismatch repair-deficient cancer. This CDR3 reads CASSPDSLMNTEAFF. The CDR3 DNA reads TGTGCTAGCAGCCCGGACAGCCTCATGAACACTGAAGCTTTCTTT.